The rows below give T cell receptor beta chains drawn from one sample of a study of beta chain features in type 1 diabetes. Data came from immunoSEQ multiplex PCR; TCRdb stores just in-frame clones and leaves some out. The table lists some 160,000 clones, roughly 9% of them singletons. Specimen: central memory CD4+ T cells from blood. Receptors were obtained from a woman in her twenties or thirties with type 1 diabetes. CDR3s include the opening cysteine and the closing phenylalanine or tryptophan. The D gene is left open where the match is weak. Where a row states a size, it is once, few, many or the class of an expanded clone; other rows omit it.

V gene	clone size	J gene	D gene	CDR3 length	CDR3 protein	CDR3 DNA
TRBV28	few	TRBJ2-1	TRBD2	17	CASSLAGLAGELNEQFF	TGTGCCAGCAGTTTAGCCGGACTAGCGGGAGAATTAAATGAGCAGTTCTTC
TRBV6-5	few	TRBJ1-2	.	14	CASSPETALGYYTF	TGTGCCAGCAGTCCCGAGACAGCCCTGGGTTACTACACCTTC
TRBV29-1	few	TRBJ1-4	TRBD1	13	CSVAGTGNEKLFF	TGCAGCGTGGCCGGGACAGGGAATGAAAAACTGTTTTTT
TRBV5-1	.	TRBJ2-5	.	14	CASSLASQQETQYF	TGCGCCAGCAGCTTGGCCTCCCAGCAAGAGACCCAGTACTTC
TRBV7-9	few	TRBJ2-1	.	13	CASSPPTDNEQFF	TGTGCCAGCAGCCCTCCGACAGACAATGAGCAGTTCTTC
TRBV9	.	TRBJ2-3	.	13	CASSEDTADTQYF	TGTGCCAGCAGCGAGGACACGGCAGATACGCAGTATTTT
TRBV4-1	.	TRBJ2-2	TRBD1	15	CASSQPGQDTGELFF	TGCGCCAGCAGCCAGCCCGGACAGGACACCGGGGAGCTGTTTTTT
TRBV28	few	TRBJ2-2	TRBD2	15	CASSPPGGRSGELFF	TGTGCCAGCAGTCCCCCGGGGGGAAGATCCGGGGAGCTGTTTTTT
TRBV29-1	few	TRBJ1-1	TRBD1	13	CSATGQGRTEAFF	TGCAGCGCTACTGGACAGGGGCGGACTGAAGCTTTCTTT
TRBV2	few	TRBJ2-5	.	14	CASSGGVLRETQYF	TGTGCCAGCAGTGGGGGGGTCCTGAGGGAGACCCAGTACTTC
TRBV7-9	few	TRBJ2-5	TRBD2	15	CASSPGLAGGETQYF	TGTGCCAGCAGCCCAGGACTAGCGGGGGGAGAGACCCAGTACTTC
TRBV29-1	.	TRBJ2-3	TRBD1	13	CSSDRGAPDTQYF	TGCAGCTCCGACAGGGGGGCCCCGGATACGCAGTATTTT
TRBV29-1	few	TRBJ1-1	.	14	CSADGRGSYTEAFF	TGCAGCGCCGATGGCCGGGGATCTTACACTGAAGCTTTCTTT
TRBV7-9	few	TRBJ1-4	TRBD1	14	CASSRGQGNEKLFF	TGTGCCAGCAGCAGGGGACAGGGCAATGAAAAACTGTTTTTT
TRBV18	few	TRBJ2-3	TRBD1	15	CASSPGTGDTDTQYF	TGTGCCAGCTCACCCGGGACAGGGGACACAGATACGCAGTATTTT
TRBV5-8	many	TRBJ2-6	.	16	CASSLDAGTGANVLTF	TGTGCCAGCAGCTTGGACGCAGGGACTGGGGCCAACGTCCTGACTTTC
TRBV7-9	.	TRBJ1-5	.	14	CASSPQGGNQPQHF	TGTGCCAGCAGCCCACAGGGTGGCAATCAGCCCCAGCATTTT
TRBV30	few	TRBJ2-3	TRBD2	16	CAWTRTSGRAHDTQYF	TGTGCCTGGACTAGGACTAGCGGGAGGGCCCACGATACGCAGTATTTT
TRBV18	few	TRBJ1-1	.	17	CASSPRETSGGDTEAFF	TGTGCCAGCTCACCAAGGGAGACGAGCGGAGGGGACACTGAAGCTTTCTTT
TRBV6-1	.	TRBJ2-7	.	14	CASSEAAGLLEQYF	TGTGCCAGCAGTGAGGCGGCAGGGTTACTCGAGCAGTACTTC
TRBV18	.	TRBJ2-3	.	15	CASSPPTVSTDTQYF	TGTGCCAGCTCACCACCGACAGTGAGCACAGATACGCAGTATTTT
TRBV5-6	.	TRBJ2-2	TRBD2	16	CASSLFLAELTGELFF	TGTGCCAGCAGCTTGTTCCTAGCGGAGCTCACCGGGGAGCTGTTTTTT
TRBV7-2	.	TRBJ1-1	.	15	CASSARVGMNTEAFF	TGTGCCAGCAGCGCCCGGGTTGGTATGAACACTGAAGCTTTCTTT
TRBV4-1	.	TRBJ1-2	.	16	CASSQGWTRTNYGYTF	TGCGCCAGCAGCCAAGGGTGGACAAGAACTAACTATGGCTACACCTTC
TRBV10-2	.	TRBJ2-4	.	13	CASSDPGGNIQYF	TGCGCCAGCAGTGACCCAGGGGGGAACATTCAGTACTTC
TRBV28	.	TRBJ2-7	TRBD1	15	CASSLGLGTGRAQYF	TGTGCCAGCAGTTTAGGGCTTGGGACAGGGAGAGCGCAGTACTTC
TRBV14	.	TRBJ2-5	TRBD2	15	CASSRALAEQETQYF	TGTGCCAGCAGCCGAGCTCTAGCGGAGCAAGAGACCCAGTACTTC
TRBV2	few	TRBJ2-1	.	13	CASSALRDNEQFF	TGTGCCAGCAGCGCGCTCCGGGACAATGAGCAGTTCTTC
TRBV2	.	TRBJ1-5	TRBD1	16	CASSREGGKGGQPQHF	TGTGCCAGCAGTAGGGAAGGGGGCAAAGGCGGGCAGCCCCAGCATTTT
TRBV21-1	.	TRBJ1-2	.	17	CASSKAYGLPHRYGYTF	TGTGCCAGCAGCAAAGCCTACGGACTGCCCCACCGCTATGGCTACACCTTC
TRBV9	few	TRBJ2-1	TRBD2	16	CASSVRIGTSVGEQFF	TGTGCCAGCAGCGTAAGGATAGGGACTAGCGTCGGTGAGCAGTTCTTC
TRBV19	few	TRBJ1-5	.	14	CASSIIRVGQPQHF	TGTGCCAGTAGTATAATCCGGGTTGGGCAGCCCCAGCATTTT
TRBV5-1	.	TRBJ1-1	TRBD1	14	CASSLQGADTEAFF	TGCGCCAGCAGCTTACAGGGGGCTGACACTGAAGCTTTCTTT
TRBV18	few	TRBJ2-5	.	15	CASSPPSLSSETQYF	TGTGCCAGCTCACCACCGAGTTTATCTTCGGAGACCCAGTACTTC
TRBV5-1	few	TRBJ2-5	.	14	CASSLRGYQETQYF	TGCGCCAGCAGCTTGAGAGGGTACCAAGAGACCCAGTACTTC
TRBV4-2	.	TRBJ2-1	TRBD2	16	CASSPGGLAGVKEQFF	TGTGCCAGCAGCCCAGGGGGGCTAGCGGGAGTTAAAGAGCAGTTCTTC
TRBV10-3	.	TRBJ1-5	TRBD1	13	CATTDRDNQPQHF	TGTGCCACCACGGACAGGGACAATCAGCCCCAGCATTTT
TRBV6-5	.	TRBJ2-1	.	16	CASSFEASSSYNEQFF	TGTGCCAGCAGTTTCGAGGCCTCGAGCTCCTACAATGAGCAGTTCTTC
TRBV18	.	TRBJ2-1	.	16	CASSPRSTTLEGEQFF	TGTGCCAGCTCACCAAGGAGTACTACCTTGGAGGGTGAGCAGTTCTTC